Listed below are T cell receptor beta chains from one sample, sequenced in a study of long-term antiretroviral therapy in people with HIV. Some clones are missing from TCRdb's copy, which holds only in-frame ones; the method was immunoSEQ multiplex PCR. The sample lists tens of thousands of clones; around 84% were seen once. The material was unsorted PBMCs, obtained 1.3 years after starting antiretroviral therapy. These TCRs come from a man in his sixties with HIV. The CDR3 runs from the conserved cysteine through the conserved F or W. Fields, in order: V gene, clone size, D gene, J gene, CDR3 DNA, CDR3 protein. The D gene is left open where the match is weak. Where a row states a size, it is once, few, many or the class of an expanded clone; other rows omit it.

V gene: TRBV5-4
clone size: NA
D gene: TRBD2
J gene: TRBJ2-2
CDR3 DNA: TGTGCCAGCAGCTTGGCTAGCGGGGGGAACACCGGGGAGCTGTTTTTT
CDR3 protein: CASSLASGGNTGELFF

V gene: TRBV6-5
clone size: NA
D gene: TRBD1
J gene: TRBJ1-1
CDR3 DNA: TGTGCCAGCAGTTTATCAGGGGGAGGCACTGAAGCTTTCTTT
CDR3 protein: CASSLSGGGTEAFF

V gene: TRBV15
clone size: NA
D gene: NA
J gene: TRBJ2-5
CDR3 DNA: TGTGCCACCAGCAGAGCTAGGACCCAAGAGACCCAGTACTTC
CDR3 protein: CATSRARTQETQYF

V gene: TRBV25-1
clone size: NA
D gene: NA
J gene: TRBJ2-1
CDR3 DNA: TGTGCCAGCGATAGCGGATACAATGAGCAGTTCTTC
CDR3 protein: CASDSGYNEQFF

V gene: TRBV5-1
clone size: NA
D gene: NA
J gene: TRBJ2-1
CDR3 DNA: TGCGCCAGCAGCCCCCAACAGGGAGTTAATGAGCAGTTCTTC
CDR3 protein: CASSPQQGVNEQFF

V gene: TRBV28
clone size: NA
D gene: TRBD1
J gene: TRBJ2-7
CDR3 DNA: TGTGCCAGCAGTTTATGGGACAGGGGTGGCTACGAGCAGTACTTC
CDR3 protein: CASSLWDRGGYEQYF

V gene: TRBV5-1
clone size: NA
D gene: NA
J gene: TRBJ1-1
CDR3 DNA: TGCGCCAGCAGCCCCGGGACGGGGAACACTGAAGCTTTCTTT
CDR3 protein: CASSPGTGNTEAFF

V gene: TRBV7-9
clone size: few
D gene: TRBD1
J gene: TRBJ1-6
CDR3 DNA: TGTGCCAGCAGCACACAGGGGGGGAGGGATAATTCACCCCTCCACTTT
CDR3 protein: CASSTQGGRDNSPLHF

V gene: TRBV7-9
clone size: NA
D gene: NA
J gene: TRBJ2-6
CDR3 DNA: TGTGCCAGCAGCCCGACGAGACAGAGGAACTCTGGGGCCAACGTCCTGACTTTC
CDR3 protein: CASSPTRQRNSGANVLTF

V gene: TRBV18
clone size: NA
D gene: NA
J gene: TRBJ2-2
CDR3 DNA: TGTGCCAGCTCATACAGAAAAAACTTGAACACCGGGGAGCTGTTTTTT
CDR3 protein: CASSYRKNLNTGELFF

V gene: TRBV15
clone size: once
D gene: NA
J gene: TRBJ2-7
CDR3 DNA: TGTGCCACCAGCAAAGCCCGGGAAGTCGATGGCGAGCAGTACTTC
CDR3 protein: CATSKAREVDGEQYF